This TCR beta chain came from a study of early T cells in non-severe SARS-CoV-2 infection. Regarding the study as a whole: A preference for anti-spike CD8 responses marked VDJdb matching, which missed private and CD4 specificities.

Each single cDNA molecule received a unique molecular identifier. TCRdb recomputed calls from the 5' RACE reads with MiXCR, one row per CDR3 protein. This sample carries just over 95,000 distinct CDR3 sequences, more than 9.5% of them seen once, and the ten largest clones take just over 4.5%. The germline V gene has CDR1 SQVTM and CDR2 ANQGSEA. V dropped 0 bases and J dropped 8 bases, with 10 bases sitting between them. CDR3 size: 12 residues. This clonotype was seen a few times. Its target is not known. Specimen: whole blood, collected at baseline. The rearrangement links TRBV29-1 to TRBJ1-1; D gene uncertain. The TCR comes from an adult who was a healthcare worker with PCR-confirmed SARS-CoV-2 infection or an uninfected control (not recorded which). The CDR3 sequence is CSVEEGSGEAFF. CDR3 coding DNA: TGCAGCGTTGAAGAAGGTTCCGGGGAAGCTTTCTTT.